This T cell receptor (delta chain) was identified in a study of Vδ1+ human thymocytes. The study, taken as a whole, reports: Highly polyclonal TRG and TRD repertoires with Gaussian CDR3 length distributions appeared in thymus.

V shed 4 bases and J 0 bases; nucleotides not matched to a gene: 12. From germline, CDR1 is TSWWSYY and CDR2 QGS. The CDR3 length is 18 residues. About this clone: Antigen: not known.

Extracted RNA was reverse transcribed into cDNA. CDR3 amplicons came from multiplex PCR with pooled V-gene forward and constant-region reverse primers. TCRdb re-processed the multiplex PCR reads via CATT. The sample carries fewer than 90,000 delta-chain clones, about 30% recorded once. The sequenced material came from Vdelta1+ gamma-delta thymocytes from the thymus. The sample's subset: FACS-sorted CD3+ TCRalphabeta- TCRVdelta1+ TCRVdelta2- thymocytes. The V call is TRDV1, the J call TRDJ1; 9 bases match TRDD3. This receptor was obtained from a boy younger than two who had congenital heart surgery. Here the CDR3 reads CALGGGNPGGSYTDKLIF. The CDR3 DNA sequence: TGTGCTCTTGGGGGAGGTAACCCTGGGGGATCGTACACCGATAAACTCATCTTT.